These 26 T cell receptor beta chains originate from one sample sequenced in a study of cytomegalovirus exposure and HLA in healthy donors (dated by TCRdb to 2015 to 2018). Library method: the immunoSEQ multiplex PCR assay. Drawn from immuneACCESS, this table holds only the in-frame rearrangements with V and J called that TCRdb kept. Clones are partly lost; checked studies trace under half to an unresolved V gene and leave the rest unexplained. The sample profile shows around 55,000 clones; approximately 90% of them were found once. The biggest ten clones account for about 3.1% of the sample. The sample consisted of PBMCs. Receptors originate from a man aged 18 to 30 in good health and CMV-seronegative.

This rearrangement joins TRBV28 to TRBJ2-7; no clear D. Germline V CDR1 and CDR2: MDHEN, SYDVKM. The CDR3 is made up of 12 amino acids. Deletions cut 2 bases from V and 7 bases from J, with 9 bases between. Here the CDR3 DNA reads TGTGCCAGCAGTTTAAAGGCGCGGGAGCAGTACTTC. It yields the protein CASSLKAREQYF.

This chain connects TRBV27 to TRBJ2-1; 12 nucleotides match TRBD2. With V trimmed by 10 bases and J by 0 bases, 16 bases remained unmatched. The CDR3 is made up of 19 amino acids. CDR1 and CDR2 (germline): MNHEY, SMNVEV (reference sequence). CDR3 sequence: CATTSLTLAGGRSYNEQFF. The DNA for the CDR3 is TGTGCCACCACTTCATTAACCCTAGCGGGGGGGCGCTCCTACAATGAGCAGTTCTTC.

The DNA for the CDR3 is TGCGCCAGCAGCTCCTTAGCGGGAGGGCCCTCAGAGACCCAGTACTTC. Translated: CASSSLAGGPSETQYF. V usage is TRBV5-1 and J usage is TRBJ2-5; 11 nucleotides line up with TRBD2. The ends lost 3 bases at V and 4 bases at J; junction bases unmatched: 8. Germline V gives CDR1 SGHRS, CDR2 YFSETQ. The CDR3 totals 16 residues.

The rearrangement links TRBV5-6 to TRBJ2-3; 10 nucleotides agree with TRBD2. This CDR3 has 15 amino acids. J was trimmed by 10 bases and V by 1 base; bases with no gene match: 9. Germline CDR1 SGHDT, CDR2 YYEEEE. The chain's CDR3 is CASSLLLAGARSQYF. The CDR3 bases are TGTGCCAGCAGCTTGTTGCTAGCGGGAGCTCGATCGCAGTATTTT.

V is TRBV28 and J is TRBJ1-1; unclear D gene. The CDR3 loop spans 11 amino acids. Germline V gives CDR1 MDHEN, CDR2 SYDVKM. The germline V and J ends were trimmed by 6 bases and 5 bases, with 7 bases remaining between them. The CDR3 spells CASSGETEAFF. The DNA of the CDR3 is TGTGCCAGCAGCGGAGAAACTGAAGCTTTCTTT.

The chain employs TRBV10-1 and TRBJ1-5; TRBD1 is a possible D gene (5 bases). Germline lookup yields CDR1 WNHNN and CDR2 SYGVQD (reference sequence). The V end lost 3 bases, the J end lost 5 bases, and 8 bases lay between the germline ends. CDR3 length: 13 residues. The CDR3 is CASSESRDQPQHF. DNA of the CDR3: TGCGCCAGCAGTGAAAGCAGGGATCAGCCCCAGCATTTT.

The rearrangement joins TRBV5-1 to TRBJ2-3; 13 positions agree with TRBD2. This CDR3 is built from 18 residues. Germline V gene data show CDR1 as SGHRS and CDR2 as YFSETQ. V was clipped by 5 bases and J by 6 bases; unmatched bases: 15. CDR3 in DNA: TGCGCCAGCAGAGTAGGACTAGCGGGAGAACCTCAGTGGGATACGCAGTATTTT. Translation: CASRVGLAGEPQWDTQYF.

The V gene is TRBV18, the J gene TRBJ2-7; a weak D match, TRBD2 (6 bases). CDR1 and CDR2 (germline): KGHSH, LQKENI. The CDR3 has 13 residues. V shed 2 bases and J shed 6 bases, with 11 bases lying between them. For the CDR3, the DNA is TGTGCCAGCTCACCAAGGGAGGCAGGCGAGCAGTACTTC. This gives the protein CASSPREAGEQYF. The full variable domain, its missing parts supplied by reference TRBV18 and TRBJ2-7, is NAGVMQNPRHLVRRRGQEARLRCSPMKGHSHVYWYRQLPEEGLKFMVYLQKENIIDESGMPKERFSAEFPKEGPSILRIQQVVRGDSAAYFCASSPREAGEQYFGPGTRLTVT.

The rearrangement joins TRBV7-6 to TRBJ1-5, with D perhaps TRBD1 (5 bases). This CDR3 spans 15 amino acids. Looked up from germline, CDR1 is SGHVS and CDR2 is FNYEAQ. V was pared by 2 bases and J by 6 bases, with 14 bases between. As DNA, the CDR3 is TGTGCCAGCAGCTTACGGCAGGGTGCCGGTCAGCCCCAGCATTTT. It yields the protein CASSLRQGAGQPQHF. The full variable domain, in which reference TRBV7-6 and TRBJ1-5 provide the parts outside the CDR3, is GAGVSQSPRYKVTKRGQDVALRCDPISGHVSLYWYRQALGQGPEFLTYFNYEAQQDKSGLPNDRFSAERPEGSISTLTIQRTEQRDSAMYRCASSLRQGAGQPQHFGDGTRLSIL.

The chain combines TRBV5-1 with TRBJ2-2; D gene ambiguous. CDR1 and CDR2 from the germline V gene are SGHRS and YFSETQ. The CDR3 runs 13 residues. V dropped 6 bases and J dropped 6 bases, with 12 bases sitting between them. The CDR3 DNA reads TGCGCCAGCATGAAAGGAGAGGCCGGGGAGCTGTTTTTT. Protein: CASMKGEAGELFF.

The V gene is TRBV6-6, the J gene TRBJ1-5; no definite D call. The CDR3 extends over 13 amino acids. V was shortened by 6 bases and J by 4 bases, with 10 bases between the two germline ends. Germline CDR1 is MNHNY and CDR2 is SVGAGI (reference sequence). CDR3 DNA: TGTGCCAGCAGAGAAACAGCTAATCAGCCCCAGCATTTT. Its translation: CASRETANQPQHF.

V usage is TRBV11-2 and J usage is TRBJ2-3; 11 bases agree with TRBD2. This CDR3 comprises 18 residues. J gave up 2 bases and V 6 bases, and 13 bases lay outside the gene matches. The germline CDR1 and CDR2 sequences are SGHAT and FQNNGV. Written as DNA, the CDR3 is TGTGCCAGCAGTTTCTCCGGGACTAGCGGTGGAGCCACAGATACGCAGTATTTT. Translated: CASSFSGTSGGATDTQYF.

The V and J genes are TRBV19 and TRBJ1-1; 7 nucleotides line up with TRBD1. Germline V gene sequence: CDR1 LNHDA, CDR2 SQIVND (reference sequence). CDR3 length: 15 amino acids. The V segment lost 6 bases and the J segment 1 base; nucleotides outside the gene matches: 8. The CDR3 coding sequence is TGTGCCAGTAGACCGCTGGGACAGACGAACACTGAAGCTTTCTTT. Its translation: CASRPLGQTNTEAFF.

The rearrangement links TRBV29-1 to TRBJ2-5; TRBD1 is a possible D gene (6 bases). The ends were cut back, 4 bases at V and 1 base at J, with 13 bases in the middle. This CDR3 spans 14 amino acids. Germline CDR1 SQVTM, CDR2 ANQGSEA. The DNA of the CDR3 is TGCAGCGTTGGGGGCCGGACAGTCCAAGAGACCCAGTACTTC. This codes for CSVGGRTVQETQYF.

This chain connects TRBV9 to TRBJ1-5; 7 nucleotides line up with TRBD1. The germline gives CDR1 SGDLS, CDR2 YYNGEE. Trimming took 4 bases from V and 5 from J; bases not matched to a gene: 3. This CDR3 contains 13 residues. CDR3 protein: CASSRTGDQPQHF. The CDR3 bases are TGTGCCAGCAGCCGTACAGGGGATCAGCCCCAGCATTTT.

This chain joins TRBV9 and TRBJ2-7, with 7 bases that match TRBD1. Losses at the gene ends were 6 bases for V and 6 bases for J; bases not matched to a gene: 9. Germline V lookup: CDR1 SGDLS, CDR2 YYNGEE. The CDR3 has 13 residues. The CDR3 reads CASNLGGESEQYF. CDR3 in DNA: TGTGCCAGCAACCTAGGGGGCGAGAGCGAGCAGTACTTC.

The chain has TRBV7-2 and TRBJ2-4, with 10 bases that match TRBD2. The length of the CDR3 is 15 residues. V shed 0 bases and J 10 bases; nucleotides not matched to a gene: 6. Germline V gene sequence: CDR1 SGHTA, CDR2 FQGNSA. The CDR3, as DNA: TGTGCCAGCAGCTTAGCGAGCGGGAGGGCAACGATTCAGTACTTC. The encoded protein is CASSLASGRATIQYF.

This clone was recorded only once. This chain joins TRBV2 and TRBJ2-7; tentatively, D is TRBD1 (5 bases). The CDR3 extends over 13 amino acids. Between the trimmed V and J ends, which lost 11 bases and 3 bases, there was a span of 17 bases. Germline lookup yields CDR1 SNHLY and CDR2 FYNNEI. This chain's CDR3 is CASSQVRGYEQYF. CDR3 sequence (DNA): TGTGCCTCTTCACAGGTCCGCGGCTACGAGCAGTACTTC.

CDR3 DNA: TGTGCCACCAGCTCAGGTCCTGATAGCGGGCAAGAGACCCAGTACTTC. Its translation is CATSSGPDSGQETQYF. This chain connects TRBV15 to TRBJ2-5; 7 bases agree with TRBD2. After removal of 5 bases from V and 2 bases from J, the junction contained 11 bases not matched to a gene. The CDR3 sequence is 16 residues long. The V gene's germline CDR1 is LNHNV and CDR2 YYDKDF (reference sequence).

The chain is built from TRBV6-5 and TRBJ2-4; a possible D gene is TRBD2 (6 bases). This CDR3 is built from 15 residues. V was shortened by 5 bases and J by 3 bases, with 14 bases between the two germline ends. Germline CDR1 reads MNHEY; CDR2 reads SVGAGI. CDR3 DNA: TGTGCCAGCAGTCCCTGGGGGGAGGACAAAAACATTCAGTACTTC. Amino acids: CASSPWGEDKNIQYF.

The gene calls are TRBV19 and TRBJ2-1; 7 bases align to TRBD2. Per germline, CDR1 LNHDA and CDR2 SQIVND (reference sequence). V trimming: 4 bases; J trimming: 0 bases; junction bases outside the gene matches: 0. The CDR3 contains 14 residues. CDR3 in DNA: TGTGCCAGTAGTAGCGGGGGCTCCTACAATGAGCAGTTCTTC. Translation: CASSSGGSYNEQFF.

The chain combines TRBV9 with TRBJ1-2, with no clear D. The CDR3 is 16 amino acids. Per germline, CDR1 SGDLS and CDR2 YYNGEE. V was clipped by 4 bases and J by 3 bases, with 19 bases between them. The CDR3 bases are TGTGCCAGCAGCCCCGAAGCTTTGGTTAACCACTATGGCTACACCTTC. This translates into CASSPEALVNHYGYTF.

The V gene is TRBV7-8, the J gene TRBJ1-1; D is undetermined. CDR1 is SGHVS, CDR2 FQNEAQ, per germline. Trimming left V 5 bases short and J 1 base short, with 8 bases between. This CDR3 is 13 amino acids long. The CDR3 DNA reads TGTGCCAGCAGCACGGAGGGGAACACTGAAGCTTTCTTT. Encoded protein: CASSTEGNTEAFF.

The rearrangement links TRBV6-5 to TRBJ1-2; D is undetermined. This CDR3 has 15 amino acids. The germline CDR1 and CDR2 sequences are MNHEY and SVGAGI. Trimming cost V 0 bases and J 4 bases, with 12 bases left between them. DNA for the CDR3: TGTGCCAGCAGTTACTCGATCAGCGATACCTATGGCTACACCTTC. This translates into CASSYSISDTYGYTF.

The rearrangement links TRBV28 to TRBJ2-3; D possibly corresponds to TRBD2 (5 bases). The germline CDR1 and CDR2 sequences are MDHEN and SYDVKM. The germline V and J ends were trimmed by 3 bases and 7 bases, with 17 bases remaining between them. The length of the CDR3 is 15 residues. The CDR3 coding sequence is TGTGCCAGCAGTTTCGTAGGACTCACCTCCAATACGCAGTATTTT. Translated: CASSFVGLTSNTQYF.

This clone was observed once. J is TRBJ1-1 and V is TRBV25-1; no clear D gene. Germline V lookup: CDR1 MGHDK, CDR2 SYGVNS. This CDR3 has 13 residues. The V end was cut by 9 bases, the J end by 5 bases, with 16 bases between. In DNA, the CDR3 is TGTGCCAGTACGTTGGTCTCGGGGACTGAAGCTTTCTTT. The encoded protein is CASTLVSGTEAFF.